Detailed here is one TCR beta chain. Its antigen is still unknown. Base qualities are not recorded, but no much larger clone differs from it by a single base. The collaborating institutions used their own protocols to collect whole blood in K2EDTA tubes. For TCRbeta analysis, collaborators shipped samples as frozen whole blood, isolated PBMCs, or DNA extracted from either of those sample types. TCRbeta CDR3 regions were amplified from genomic DNA using the immunoSEQ Assay, a bias-controlled multiplex PCR. The authors' analysis ran thus. Nucleated cell counts per sample were estimated from amplification of reference gene primers within the assay. To quantify the absolute abundance of each unique TCRbeta CDR3 rearrangement, sequence reads were collapsed and filtered. For each sample, productive Simpson clonality was calculated as the square root of Simpson's diversity index across productive rearrangements. The table was pulled from immuneACCESS by TCRdb, which kept in-frame rearrangements only. Such tables lose some clones; where checked, under half of the loss comes from unresolved V genes, and the rest has no known cause. V, J and clone size were drawn from that table, and D and trimming were deduced from the DNA. For this sample there are about 190,000 clones; less than 85% appear just once. The top ten clones comprise under 15% of the sample.

The data were obtained in a study of blood T cell repertoires in COVID-19 (dated by TCRdb to between 2020 and 2021). As for the study more broadly: Samples from collaborators originated in the United States, Italy and Spain and spanned both the acute and convalescent phases of COVID-19. The material from the prospective study consisted of cDNA or gDNA derived from T cells, B-cell-depleted T cells, or PBMCs. Subjects who had been exposed to COVID-19, were actively infected with it, or had recovered from it provided the deeply sampled blood TCRbeta repertoires that made up the dataset. The repertoires were made available in a free public database intended to serve as a resource for research on the immune response to SARS-CoV-2. The samples were drawn from two sources: the first 160 participants of the ongoing ImmuneRACE study, and 1,200 or so subjects contributed by 6 global collaborators. The sample metadata nearly always contained a de-identified subject ID, COVID-19 status, age in years and sex. Where available, HLA class I and class II types were obtained from metadata supplied by the sample provider rather than from assay-based typing. The study at large found these results: How much clinical and demographic metadata was included differed by source and by participant, and the metadata was provided uncurated.

Its CDR3 holds 16 amino acids, cysteine through phenylalanine. Left in the record is the CDR3 DNA by itself, 48 bases read in frame from the first base. CDR1 and CDR2, looked up from the germline V gene, are SGHTS and YDEGEE. Trimming takes 0 bases off V and 0 bases off J; junction bases not matched to a gene: 4. The rearranged segments are TRBV5-8 and TRBJ1-1; TRBD1 agrees with 8 junctional bases. Sequences were obtained from peripheral blood. This receptor was taken from a woman in her fifties or sixties with acute or convalescent COVID-19. The CDR3 is CASSLDGTGLNTEAFF. The base sequence is TGTGCCAGCAGCTTGGATGGGACAGGACTGAACACTGAAGCTTTCTTT.